Sequencing of this T cell receptor (beta chain) was carried out in a study of human T cells and chemical hapten exposure. Study summary: Once 0.01% DPC had been applied to the upper back by patch test, readings were taken at 6 days. Overall study results and limits: The study found expanded TCRs formed significantly more large CDR3 similarity clusters than controls.

This clonotype was counted many times. Antigen: not known. Time point specified: patch test 1, 2 weeks after DPC sensitization. Treatment noted: therapeutic diphenylcyclopropenone sensitization with weekly scalp DPC. Suited to DPC and affected by alopecia, the donors ranged from 18 to 70 years old. From whole blood left unfractionated, total RNA was extracted. Germline loops: CDR1 LGHNA, CDR2 YNFKEQ. The CDR3 length is 16 residues. The ends were cut back, 1 base at V and 2 bases at J, with 11 bases in the middle. TCRdb independently ran MiXCR on the RACE reads; one entry per CDR3 protein. The table lists 80,000 or so distinct CDR3 sequences, roughly 10% of them singletons.

This rearrangement joins TRBV4-2 to TRBJ2-2, with D perhaps given as TRBD1 or TRBD2 (5 bases each). This clonotype was sampled from a woman in her fifties or sixties with alopecia areata. Some clones in this sample may be carry-over from other donors' samples. Material: whole blood, obtained in connection with sensitization to the hapten diphenylcyclopropenone (DPC). The CDR3 protein is CASSQGQGANTGELFF. The CDR3 DNA reads as TGTGCCAGCAGCCAAGGCCAGGGAGCAAACACCGGGGAGCTGTTTTTT.